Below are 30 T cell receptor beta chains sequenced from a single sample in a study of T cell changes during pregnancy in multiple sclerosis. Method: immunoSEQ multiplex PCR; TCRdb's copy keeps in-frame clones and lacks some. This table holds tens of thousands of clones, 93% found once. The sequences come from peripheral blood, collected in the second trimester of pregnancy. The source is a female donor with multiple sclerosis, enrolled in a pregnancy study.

This CDR3 reads CASSPLGDGLSGNTIYF. The CDR3 region has the DNA TGTGCCAGCAGCCCCCTAGGGGATGGGCTCTCTGGAAACACCATATATTTT. The chain joins TRBV7-3 to TRBJ1-3, with D perhaps TRBD1 (5 bases). This CDR3 comprises 17 residues. The V gene's germline CDR1 is SGHTA and CDR2 FQGTGA. V shed 5 bases and J shed 0 bases, with 17 bases lying between them.

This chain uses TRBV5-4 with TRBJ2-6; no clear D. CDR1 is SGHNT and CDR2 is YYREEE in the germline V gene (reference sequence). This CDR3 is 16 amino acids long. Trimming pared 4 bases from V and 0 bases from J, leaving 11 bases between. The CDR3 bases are TGTGCCAGCAGCCTCGACGGAGACTCTGGGGCCAACGTCCTGACTTTC. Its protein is CASSLDGDSGANVLTF.

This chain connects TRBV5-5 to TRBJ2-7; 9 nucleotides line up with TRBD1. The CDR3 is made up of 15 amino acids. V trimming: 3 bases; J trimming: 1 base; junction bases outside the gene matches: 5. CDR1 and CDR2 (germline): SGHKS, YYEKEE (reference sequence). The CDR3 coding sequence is TGTGCCAGCAGCTATCCGGGACAGGGTTCCTACGAGCAGTACTTC. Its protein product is CASSYPGQGSYEQYF.

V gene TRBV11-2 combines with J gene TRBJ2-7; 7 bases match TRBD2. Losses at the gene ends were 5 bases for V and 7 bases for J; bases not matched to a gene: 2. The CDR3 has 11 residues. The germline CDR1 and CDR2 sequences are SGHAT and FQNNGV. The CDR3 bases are TGTGCCAGCAGCACAGCGGGGGAGCAGTACTTC. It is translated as CASSTAGEQYF.

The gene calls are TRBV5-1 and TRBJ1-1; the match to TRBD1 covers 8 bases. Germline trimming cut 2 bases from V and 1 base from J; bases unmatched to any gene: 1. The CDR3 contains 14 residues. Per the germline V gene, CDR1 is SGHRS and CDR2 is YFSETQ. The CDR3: CASSFGQGNTEAFF. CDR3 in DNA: TGCGCCAGCAGCTTCGGACAGGGGAACACTGAAGCTTTCTTT.

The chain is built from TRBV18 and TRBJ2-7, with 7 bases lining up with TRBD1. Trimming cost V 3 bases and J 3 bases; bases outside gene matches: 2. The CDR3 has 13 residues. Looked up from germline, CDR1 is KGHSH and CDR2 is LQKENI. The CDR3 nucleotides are TGTGCCAGCTCACCGGGACAGAACTACGAGCAGTACTTC. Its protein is CASSPGQNYEQYF.

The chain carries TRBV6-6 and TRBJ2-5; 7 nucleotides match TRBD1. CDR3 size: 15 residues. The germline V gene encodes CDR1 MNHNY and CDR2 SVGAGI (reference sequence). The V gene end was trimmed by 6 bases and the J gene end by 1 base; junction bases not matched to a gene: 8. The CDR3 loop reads CASSPKNRGQETQYF. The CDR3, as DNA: TGTGCCAGCAGCCCTAAGAACAGGGGCCAAGAGACCCAGTACTTC.

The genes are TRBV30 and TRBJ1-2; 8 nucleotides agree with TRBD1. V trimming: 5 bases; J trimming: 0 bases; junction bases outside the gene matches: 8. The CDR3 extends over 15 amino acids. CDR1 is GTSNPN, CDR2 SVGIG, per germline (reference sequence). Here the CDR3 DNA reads TGTGCCTGGGGACAGGGTTTTTTAGCTAACTATGGCTACACCTTC. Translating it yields CAWGQGFLANYGYTF.

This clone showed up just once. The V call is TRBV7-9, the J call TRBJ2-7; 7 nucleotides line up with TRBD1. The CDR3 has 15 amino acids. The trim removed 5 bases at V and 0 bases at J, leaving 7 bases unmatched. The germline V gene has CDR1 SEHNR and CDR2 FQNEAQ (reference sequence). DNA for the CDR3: TGTGCCAGCAGCCCTCACAGGGGTTACTCCTACGAGCAGTACTTC. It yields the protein CASSPHRGYSYEQYF. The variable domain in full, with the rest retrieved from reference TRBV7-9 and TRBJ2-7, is DTGVSQNPRHKITKRGQNVTFRCDPISEHNRLYWYRQTLGQGPEFLTYFQNEAQLEKSRLLSDRFSAERPKGSFSTLEIQRTEQGDSAMYLCASSPHRGYSYEQYFGPGTRLTVT.

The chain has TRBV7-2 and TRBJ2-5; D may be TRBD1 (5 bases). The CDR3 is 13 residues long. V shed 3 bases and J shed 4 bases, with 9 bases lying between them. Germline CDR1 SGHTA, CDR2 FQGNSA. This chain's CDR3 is CASSFQGGETQYF. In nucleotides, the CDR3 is TGTGCCAGCAGCTTCCAGGGCGGAGAGACCCAGTACTTC.

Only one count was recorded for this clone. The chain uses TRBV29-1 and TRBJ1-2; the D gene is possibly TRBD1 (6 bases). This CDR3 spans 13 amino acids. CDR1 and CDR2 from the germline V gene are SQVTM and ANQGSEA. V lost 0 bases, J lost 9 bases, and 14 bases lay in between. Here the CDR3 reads CSVEDLQGLSYTF. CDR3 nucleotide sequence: TGCAGCGTTGAAGACCTACAGGGTCTAAGCTACACCTTC.

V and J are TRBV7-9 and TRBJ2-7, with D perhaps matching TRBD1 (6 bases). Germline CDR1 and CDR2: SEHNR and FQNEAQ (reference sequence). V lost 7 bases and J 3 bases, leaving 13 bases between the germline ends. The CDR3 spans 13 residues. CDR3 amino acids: CASKPGHLYEQYF. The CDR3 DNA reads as TGTGCCAGCAAGCCGGGACACCTCTACGAGCAGTACTTC. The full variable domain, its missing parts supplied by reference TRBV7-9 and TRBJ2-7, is DTGVSQNPRHKITKRGQNVTFRCDPISEHNRLYWYRQTLGQGPEFLTYFQNEAQLEKSRLLSDRFSAERPKGSFSTLEIQRTEQGDSAMYLCASKPGHLYEQYFGPGTRLTVT.

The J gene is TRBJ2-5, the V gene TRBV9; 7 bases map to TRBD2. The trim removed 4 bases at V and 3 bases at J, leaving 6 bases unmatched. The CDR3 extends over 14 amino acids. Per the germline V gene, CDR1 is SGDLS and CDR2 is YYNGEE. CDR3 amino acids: CASSPRAGKETQYF. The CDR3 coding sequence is TGTGCCAGCAGCCCTCGAGCGGGGAAAGAGACCCAGTACTTC.

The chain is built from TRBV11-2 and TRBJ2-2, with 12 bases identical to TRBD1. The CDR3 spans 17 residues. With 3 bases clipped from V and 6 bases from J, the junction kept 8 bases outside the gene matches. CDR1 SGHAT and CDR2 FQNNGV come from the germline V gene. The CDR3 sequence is CASSFYRDRGLSGELFF. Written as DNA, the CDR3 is TGTGCCAGCAGCTTTTACCGGGACAGGGGGCTGTCCGGGGAGCTGTTTTTT.

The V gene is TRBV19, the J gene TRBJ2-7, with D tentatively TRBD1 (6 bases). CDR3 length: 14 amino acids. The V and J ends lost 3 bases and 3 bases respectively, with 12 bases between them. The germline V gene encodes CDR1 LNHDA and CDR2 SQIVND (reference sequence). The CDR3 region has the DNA TGTGCCAGTAGTATGGGAATAGGGGGCTACGAGCAGTACTTC. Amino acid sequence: CASSMGIGGYEQYF.

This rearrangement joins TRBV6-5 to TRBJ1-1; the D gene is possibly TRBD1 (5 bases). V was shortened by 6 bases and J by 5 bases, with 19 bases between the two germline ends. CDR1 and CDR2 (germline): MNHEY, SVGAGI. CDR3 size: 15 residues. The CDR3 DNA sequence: TGTGCCAGCAGCCCAAATCAGGGCCCAAGGACTGAAGCTTTCTTT. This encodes CASSPNQGPRTEAFF.

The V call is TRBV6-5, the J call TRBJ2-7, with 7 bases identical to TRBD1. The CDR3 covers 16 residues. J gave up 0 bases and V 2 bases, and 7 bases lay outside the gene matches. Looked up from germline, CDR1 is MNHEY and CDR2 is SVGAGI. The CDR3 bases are TGTGCCAGCAGTTACGAAATGGGACAGAGCTCCTACGAGCAGTACTTC. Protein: CASSYEMGQSSYEQYF.

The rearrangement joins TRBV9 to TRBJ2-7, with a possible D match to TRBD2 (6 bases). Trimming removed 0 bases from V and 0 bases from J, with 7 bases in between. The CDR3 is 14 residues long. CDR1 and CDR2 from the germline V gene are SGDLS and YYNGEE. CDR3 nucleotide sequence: TGTGCCAGCAGCGTAGTCGGGAGCTCCTACGAGCAGTACTTC. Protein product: CASSVVGSSYEQYF.

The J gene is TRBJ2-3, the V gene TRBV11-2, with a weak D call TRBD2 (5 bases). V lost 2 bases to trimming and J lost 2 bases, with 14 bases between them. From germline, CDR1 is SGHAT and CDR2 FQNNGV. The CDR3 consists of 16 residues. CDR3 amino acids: CASSLSGASYTDTQYF. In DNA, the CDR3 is TGTGCCAGCAGCTTAAGTGGTGCTAGCTACACAGATACGCAGTATTTT.

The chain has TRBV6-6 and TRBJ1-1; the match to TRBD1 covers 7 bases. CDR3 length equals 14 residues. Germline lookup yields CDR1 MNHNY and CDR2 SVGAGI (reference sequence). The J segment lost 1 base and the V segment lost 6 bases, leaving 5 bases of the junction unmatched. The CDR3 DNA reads TGTGCCAGCAGACAAGGACAGGAGAACACTGAAGCTTTCTTT. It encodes CASRQGQENTEAFF.

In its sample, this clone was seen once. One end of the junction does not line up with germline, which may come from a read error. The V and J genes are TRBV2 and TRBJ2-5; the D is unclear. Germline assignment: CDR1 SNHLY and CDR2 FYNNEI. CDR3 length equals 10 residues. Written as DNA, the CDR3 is TGTGCCAGCAGCGAAGAGACCCAGTACTTC. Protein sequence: CASSEETQYF.

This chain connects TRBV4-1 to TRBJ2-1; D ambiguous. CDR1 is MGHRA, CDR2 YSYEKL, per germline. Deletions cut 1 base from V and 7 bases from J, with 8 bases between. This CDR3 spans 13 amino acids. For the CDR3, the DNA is TGCGCCAGCAGCCAAGCCCCAGCGAATGAGCAGTTCTTC. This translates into CASSQAPANEQFF.

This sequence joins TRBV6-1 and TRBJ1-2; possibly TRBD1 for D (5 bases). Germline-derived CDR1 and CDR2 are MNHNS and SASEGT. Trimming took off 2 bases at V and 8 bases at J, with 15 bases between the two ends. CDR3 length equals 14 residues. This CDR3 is CASSEWVGTRGYTF. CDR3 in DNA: TGTGCCAGCAGTGAATGGGTCGGGACTAGGGGCTACACCTTC.

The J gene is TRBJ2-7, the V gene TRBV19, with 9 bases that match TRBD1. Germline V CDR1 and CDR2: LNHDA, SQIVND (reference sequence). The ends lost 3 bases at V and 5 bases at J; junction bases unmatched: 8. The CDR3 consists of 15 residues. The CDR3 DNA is TGTGCCAGTAGTATTACGGGGACAGGGCGCGACGAGCAGTACTTC. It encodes CASSITGTGRDEQYF. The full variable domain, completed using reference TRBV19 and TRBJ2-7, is DGGITQSPKYLFRKEGQNVTLSCEQNLNHDAMYWYRQDPGQGLRLIYYSQIVNDFQKGDIAEGYSVSREKKESFPLTVTSAQKNPTAFYLCASSITGTGRDEQYFGPGTRLTVT.

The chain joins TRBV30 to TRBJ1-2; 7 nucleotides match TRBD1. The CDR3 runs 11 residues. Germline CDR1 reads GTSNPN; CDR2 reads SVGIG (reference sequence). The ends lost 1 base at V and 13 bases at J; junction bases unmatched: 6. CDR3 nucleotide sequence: TGTGCCTGGAGTGGCGGACAGGAATCCACCTTC. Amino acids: CAWSGGQESTF.

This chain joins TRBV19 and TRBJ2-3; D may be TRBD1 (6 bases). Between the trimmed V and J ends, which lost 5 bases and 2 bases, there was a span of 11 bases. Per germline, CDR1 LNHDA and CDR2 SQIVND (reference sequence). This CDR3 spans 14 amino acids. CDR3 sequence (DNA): TGTGCCAGTAGTCCCGGGACACCCACAGATACGCAGTATTTT. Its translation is CASSPGTPTDTQYF.

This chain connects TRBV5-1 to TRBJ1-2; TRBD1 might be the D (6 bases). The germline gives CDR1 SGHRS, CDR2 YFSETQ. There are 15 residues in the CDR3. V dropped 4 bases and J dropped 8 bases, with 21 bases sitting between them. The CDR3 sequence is CASSPTTGSVVGYTF. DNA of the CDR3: TGCGCCAGCAGCCCTACAACAGGGTCGGTCGTGGGCTACACCTTC. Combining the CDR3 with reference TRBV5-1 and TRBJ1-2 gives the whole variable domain KAGVTQTPRYLIKTRGQQVTLSCSPISGHRSVSWYQQTPGQGLQFLFEYFSETQRNKGNFPGRFSGRQFSNSRSEMNVSTLELGDSALYLCASSPTTGSVVGYTFGSGTRLTVV.

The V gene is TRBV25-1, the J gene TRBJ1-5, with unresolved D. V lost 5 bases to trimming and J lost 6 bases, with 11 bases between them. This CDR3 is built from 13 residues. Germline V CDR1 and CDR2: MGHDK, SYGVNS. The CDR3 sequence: CASSPGRGQPQHF. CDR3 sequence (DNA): TGTGCCAGCAGTCCGGGGAGAGGTCAGCCCCAGCATTTT.

The CDR3 loop reads CASSFSPWGTVTDTQYF. As DNA, the CDR3 is TGTGCCAGCAGCTTCTCCCCTTGGGGGACAGTGACAGATACGCAGTATTTT. V usage is TRBV11-2 and J usage is TRBJ2-3; 7 nucleotides align to TRBD1. Germline CDR1 reads SGHAT; CDR2 reads FQNNGV. V gave up 3 bases and J gave up 3 bases; unmatched junction bases: 12. The CDR3 sequence is 17 residues long.

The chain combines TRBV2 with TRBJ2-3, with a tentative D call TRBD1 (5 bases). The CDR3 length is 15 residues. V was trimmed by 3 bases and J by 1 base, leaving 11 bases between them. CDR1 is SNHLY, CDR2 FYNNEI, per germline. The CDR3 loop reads CASSEFGRGTDTQYF. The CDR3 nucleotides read TGTGCCAGCAGTGAGTTTGGCAGGGGCACAGATACGCAGTATTTT.